This TCR beta chain was sequenced in a study of neurological immune-mediated disorders. Whole-study context: The study included some 34 multiple sclerosis patients, some 31 relapsing-remitting and 3 secondary progressive.

TCRdb passed the 5' RACE reads through MiXCR, listing each CDR3 protein once. The sample has about 70,000 distinct CDR3 sequences; more than 4.5% are singletons. Broader study findings: One related-CDR3 cluster, identified by phylogenetic grouping, held the repertoires of 18 of 34 multiple sclerosis patients and was a possible signature. Subjects shared no identical expanded-clone CDR3 amino acid sequences, suggesting private TCR-beta repertoires in all groups.

The V and J ends lost 7 bases and 2 bases respectively, with 20 bases between them. Germline assignment: CDR1 SNHLY and CDR2 FYNNEI. CDR3 length: 17 residues. This clonotype was picked up many times. The target antigen is unknown. Source material: PBMCs. The sequence was collected from a human donor with multiple sclerosis. The donor label of this sample is uncertain. The genes are TRBV2 and TRBJ2-2; D may be TRBD2 (5 bases). Here the CDR3 DNA reads TGTGCCAGCAATGCGGGCGGAACACCTACAAACACCGGGGAGCTGTTTTTT. Translated, it gives CASNAGGTPTNTGELFF.